What follows describes a single T cell receptor (beta chain). Antigen: not known. This specimen belongs to a study of radiotherapy plus CTLA-4 blockade in lung cancer. Background on the study: Objective responses were seen in around a sixth of patients, disease control in around 30%. Overall study findings and caveats: Tumor-derived TCR clones expanded in blood after radiotherapy plus ipilimumab.

Only in-frame clones appear in the TCRdb table, and some are missing; sequencing was by immunoSEQ multiplex PCR. Of around 90,000 clones listed, approximately 80% are singletons. V lost 5 bases and J lost 2, with 7 bases in between. The length of the CDR3 is 13 residues. Germline loops: CDR1 SGHVS, CDR2 FQNEAQ. The receptor was derived from a human donor with non-small cell lung cancer that progressed on radiotherapy plus ipilimumab. The chain uses TRBV7-8 and TRBJ1-3; D is uncertain. The material was peripheral blood, obtained from a patient treated with radiotherapy plus ipilimumab. This chain's CDR3 is CASSLRTGNTIYF. DNA of the CDR3: TGTGCCAGCAGCCTTCGGACTGGAAACACCATATATTTT.